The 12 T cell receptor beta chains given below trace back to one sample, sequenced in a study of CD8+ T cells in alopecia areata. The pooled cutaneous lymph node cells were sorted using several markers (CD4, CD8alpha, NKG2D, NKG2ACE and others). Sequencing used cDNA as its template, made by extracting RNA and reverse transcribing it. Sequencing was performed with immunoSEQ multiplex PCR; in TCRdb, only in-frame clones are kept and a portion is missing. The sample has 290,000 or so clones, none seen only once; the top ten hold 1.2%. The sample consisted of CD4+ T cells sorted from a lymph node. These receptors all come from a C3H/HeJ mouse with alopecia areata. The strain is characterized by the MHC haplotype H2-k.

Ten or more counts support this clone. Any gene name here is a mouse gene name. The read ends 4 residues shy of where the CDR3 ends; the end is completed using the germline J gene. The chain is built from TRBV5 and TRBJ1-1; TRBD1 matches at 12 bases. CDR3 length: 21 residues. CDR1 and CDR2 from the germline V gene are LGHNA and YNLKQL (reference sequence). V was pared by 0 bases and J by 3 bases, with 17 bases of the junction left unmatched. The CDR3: CASSQDLGQGARRRVDTEVFF. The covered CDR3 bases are TGTGCCAGCAGCCAAGATTTGGGACAGGGGGCGCGGAGAAGGGTGGACACA.

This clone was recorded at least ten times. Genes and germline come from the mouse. The CDR3 region is CASSDPWGGAETLYF. CDR3 DNA (partial): TGTGCCAGCAGTGATCCCTGGGGGGGCGCAGAA. The chain carries TRBV13-3 and TRBJ2-3; TRBD2 matches at 10 bases. The CDR3 goes on 4 residues after the read ends, and that part is filled in from the germline J gene. CDR1 is NNHDY and CDR2 is SYVADS in the germline V gene. The V segment lost 1 base and the J segment 3 bases; nucleotides outside the gene matches: 2. CDR3 length: 15 amino acids.

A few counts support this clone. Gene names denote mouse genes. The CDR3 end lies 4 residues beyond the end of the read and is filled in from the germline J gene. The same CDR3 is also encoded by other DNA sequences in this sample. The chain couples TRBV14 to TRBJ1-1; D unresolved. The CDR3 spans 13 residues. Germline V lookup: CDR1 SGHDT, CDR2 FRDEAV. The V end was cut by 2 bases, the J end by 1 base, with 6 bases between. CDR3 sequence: CASSLGQNTEVFF. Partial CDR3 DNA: TGTGCCAGCAGTTTAGGTCAAAACACA.

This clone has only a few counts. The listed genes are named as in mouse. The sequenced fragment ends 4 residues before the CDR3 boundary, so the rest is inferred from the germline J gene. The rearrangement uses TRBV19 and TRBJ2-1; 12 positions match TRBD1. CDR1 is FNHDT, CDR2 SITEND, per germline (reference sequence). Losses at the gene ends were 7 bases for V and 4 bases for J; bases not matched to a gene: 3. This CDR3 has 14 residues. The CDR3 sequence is CASGDRGRYAEQFF. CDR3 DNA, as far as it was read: TGTGCCAGCGGGGACAGGGGGCGGTATGCT. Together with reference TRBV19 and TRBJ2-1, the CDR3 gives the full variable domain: GGIITQTPKFLIGQEGQKLTLKCQQNFNHDTMYWYRQDSGKGLRLIYYSITENDLQKGDLSEGYDASREKKSSFSLTVTSAQKNEMAVFLCASGDRGRYAEQFFGPGTRLTVL.

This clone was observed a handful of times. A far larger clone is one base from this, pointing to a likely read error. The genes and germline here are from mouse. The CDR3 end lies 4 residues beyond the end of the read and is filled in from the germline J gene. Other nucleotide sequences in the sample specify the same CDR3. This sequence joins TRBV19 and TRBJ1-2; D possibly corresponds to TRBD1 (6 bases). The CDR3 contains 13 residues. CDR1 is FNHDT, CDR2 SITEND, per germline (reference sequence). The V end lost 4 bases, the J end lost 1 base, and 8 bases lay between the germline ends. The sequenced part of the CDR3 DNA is TGTGCCAGCAGTTTGGACAGAAACTCC. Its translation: CASSLDRNS. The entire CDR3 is CASSLDRNSDYTF. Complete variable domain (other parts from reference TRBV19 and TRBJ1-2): GGIITQTPKFLIGQEGQKLTLKCQQNFNHDTMYWYRQDSGKGLRLIYYSITENDLQKGDLSEGYDASREKKSSFSLTVTSAQKNEMAVFLCASSLDRNSDYTFGSGTRLLVI.

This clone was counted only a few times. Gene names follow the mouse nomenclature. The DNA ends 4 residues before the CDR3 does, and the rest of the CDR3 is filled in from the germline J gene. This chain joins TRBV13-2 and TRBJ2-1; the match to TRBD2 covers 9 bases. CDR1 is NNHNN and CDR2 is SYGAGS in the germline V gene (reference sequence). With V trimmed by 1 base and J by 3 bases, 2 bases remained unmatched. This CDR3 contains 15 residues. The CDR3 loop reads CASGDLGGIYAEQFF. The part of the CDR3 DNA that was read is TGTGCCAGCGGTGATCTGGGGGGGATCTATGCT.

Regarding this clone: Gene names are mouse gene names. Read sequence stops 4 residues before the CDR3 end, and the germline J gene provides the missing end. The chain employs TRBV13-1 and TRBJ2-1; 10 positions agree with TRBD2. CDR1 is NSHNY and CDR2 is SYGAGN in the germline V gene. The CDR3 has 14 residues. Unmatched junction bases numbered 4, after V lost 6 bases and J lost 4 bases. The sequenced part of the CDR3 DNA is TGTGCCAGCACCCCGGGACTGGGGTATGCT. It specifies CASTPGLGYA. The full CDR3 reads CASTPGLGYAEQFF.

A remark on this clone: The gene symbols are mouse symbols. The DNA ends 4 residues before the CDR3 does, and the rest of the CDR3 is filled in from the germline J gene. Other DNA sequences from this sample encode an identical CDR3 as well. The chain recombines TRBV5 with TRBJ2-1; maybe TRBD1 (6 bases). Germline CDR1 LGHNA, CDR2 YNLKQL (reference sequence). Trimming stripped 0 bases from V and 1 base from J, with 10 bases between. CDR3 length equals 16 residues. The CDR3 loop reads CASSQDPGDNYAEQFF. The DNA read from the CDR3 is TGTGCCAGCAGCCAAGATCCAGGGGACAACTATGCT.

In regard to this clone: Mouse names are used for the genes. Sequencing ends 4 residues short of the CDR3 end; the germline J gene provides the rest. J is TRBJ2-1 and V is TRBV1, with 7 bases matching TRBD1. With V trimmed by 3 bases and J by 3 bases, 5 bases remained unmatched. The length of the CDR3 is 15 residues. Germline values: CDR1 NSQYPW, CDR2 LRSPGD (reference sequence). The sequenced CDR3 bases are TGCACCTGCAGTGCCAAGACAGGGATCTATGCT. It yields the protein CTCSAKTGIYA. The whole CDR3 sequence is CTCSAKTGIYAEQFF.

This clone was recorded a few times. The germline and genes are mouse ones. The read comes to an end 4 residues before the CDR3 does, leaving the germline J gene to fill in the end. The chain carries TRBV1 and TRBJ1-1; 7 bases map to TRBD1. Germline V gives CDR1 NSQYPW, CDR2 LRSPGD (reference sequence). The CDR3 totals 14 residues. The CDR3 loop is CTCSLRDRRTEVFF. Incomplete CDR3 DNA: TGCACCTGCAGTCTCCGGGACAGAAGGACA. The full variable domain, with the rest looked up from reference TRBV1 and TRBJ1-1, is VTLLEQNPRWRLVPRGQAVNLRCILKNSQYPWMSWYQQDLQKQLQWLFTLRSPGDKEVKSLPGADYLATRVTDTELRLQVANMSQGRTLYCTCSLRDRRTEVFFGKGTRLTVV.

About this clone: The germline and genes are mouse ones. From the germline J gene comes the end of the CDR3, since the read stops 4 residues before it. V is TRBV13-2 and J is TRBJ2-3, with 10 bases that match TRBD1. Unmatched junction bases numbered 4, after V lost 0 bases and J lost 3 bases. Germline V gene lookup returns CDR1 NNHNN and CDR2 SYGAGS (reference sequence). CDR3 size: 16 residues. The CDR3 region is CASGDAGTGEAETLYF. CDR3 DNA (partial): TGTGCCAGCGGTGATGCTGGGACAGGGGAGGCAGAA.

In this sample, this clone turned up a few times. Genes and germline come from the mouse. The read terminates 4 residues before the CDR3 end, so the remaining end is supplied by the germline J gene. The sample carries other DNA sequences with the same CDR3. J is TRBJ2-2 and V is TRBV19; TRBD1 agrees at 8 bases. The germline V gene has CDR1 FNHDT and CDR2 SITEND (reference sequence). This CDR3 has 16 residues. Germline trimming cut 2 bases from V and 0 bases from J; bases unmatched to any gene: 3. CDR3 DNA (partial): TGTGCCAGCAGTATCGCAGGGGGCGCAAACACCGGG. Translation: CASSIAGGANTG. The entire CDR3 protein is CASSIAGGANTGQLYF.